Shown below are 6 T cell receptor beta chains from a single sample sequenced in a study of blood T cell repertoires in COVID-19. Some clones are missing from TCRdb's copy, which holds only in-frame ones; the method was immunoSEQ multiplex PCR. The table shows some 120,000 clones, with roughly 80% occurring only once. Sequencing was carried out using peripheral blood. The receptors derive from a woman aged 25 to 39 who had recovered from COVID-19.

The V call is TRBV19, the J call TRBJ2-2; tentative D call: TRBD1 (5 bases). From germline, CDR1 is LNHDA and CDR2 SQIVND (reference sequence). CDR3 length: 13 amino acids. V lost 1 base and J 6 bases, leaving 6 bases between the germline ends. The CDR3 loop is CASSIGRAGELFF. CDR3 nucleotide sequence: TGTGCCAGTAGTATAGGCAGGGCCGGGGAGCTGTTTTTT.

The chain links TRBV2 to TRBJ1-2; 8 bases match TRBD1. The germline V gene has CDR1 SNHLY and CDR2 FYNNEI. The J segment lost 2 bases and the V segment lost 9 bases, leaving 5 bases of the junction unmatched. The CDR3 length is 13 residues. As DNA, the CDR3 is TGTGCCAGTACAGGGGGGCCGAACTATGGCTACACCTTC. The encoded protein is CASTGGPNYGYTF.

The genes are TRBV19 and TRBJ2-1; 11 bases agree with TRBD2. Trimming at V came to 3 bases and at J to 5 bases, leaving 3 bases not matched to a gene. Germline V gene sequence: CDR1 LNHDA, CDR2 SQIVND (reference sequence). The CDR3 loop spans 15 amino acids. The CDR3 protein is CASSIGTSGHNEQFF. CDR3 coding DNA: TGTGCCAGTAGTATTGGGACTAGCGGCCACAATGAGCAGTTCTTC.

The chain has TRBV5-4 and TRBJ2-2; D is unclear. Germline V CDR1 and CDR2: SGHNT, YYREEE (reference sequence). Trimming took off 4 bases at V and 6 bases at J, with 10 bases between the two ends. This CDR3 is 13 amino acids long. The CDR3 reads CASSLSESGELFF. In DNA, the CDR3 is TGTGCCAGCAGCCTTAGTGAATCCGGGGAGCTGTTTTTT.

CDR3 in DNA: TGTGCCAGCAGAATTAGCGGGGGGAACTACAATGAGCAGTTCTTC. Its protein is CASRISGGNYNEQFF. The chain is built from TRBV6-6 and TRBJ2-1; 10 bases match TRBD2. Germline CDR1 is MNHNY and CDR2 is SVGAGI (reference sequence). Trimming at V came to 6 bases and at J to 3 bases, leaving 5 bases not matched to a gene. The CDR3 contains 15 residues.

The chain has TRBV27 and TRBJ2-3, with D unresolved. The CDR3 runs to 15 residues. The germline gives CDR1 MNHEY, CDR2 SMNVEV (reference sequence). Trimming cost V 4 bases and J 2 bases, with 13 bases left between them. In DNA, the CDR3 is TGTGCCAGCAGTTCGTCATCTGGAGACACAGATACGCAGTATTTT. Protein: CASSSSSGDTDTQYF.